This T cell receptor (beta chain) was sequenced for a study of blood T cell repertoires in COVID-19. Turning to the study itself: The cDNA or gDNA used as material had been derived from T cells, B-cell-depleted T cells, or PBMCs.

V lost 3 bases to trimming and J lost 3 bases; unmatched junction nucleotides: 10. Germline loops: CDR1 WNHNN, CDR2 SYGVQD (reference sequence). CDR3 length equals 16 residues. Clones were sequenced by immunoSEQ multiplex PCR, and TCRdb holds only the in-frame ones, with some missing. The data hold 100,000 to 150,000 clones, with around 80% observed a single time. What was sequenced was peripheral blood. The chain is built from TRBV10-1 and TRBJ1-1, with TRBD1 identical over 7 bases. This clonotype was sampled from a man in his forties or fifties with acute or convalescent COVID-19. The CDR3 DNA reads as TGCGCCAGCAGTGATATGGGACAGCCGAGGCACACTGAAGCTTTCTTT. This gives the protein CASSDMGQPRHTEAFF.